This T cell receptor (beta chain) was sequenced during a study of cytomegalovirus exposure and HLA in healthy donors (dated by TCRdb to about 2017). The study in broad terms: In an earlier analysis of several hundred of the donors, approximately 260 Gb of sequence data and approximately 120 million unique TCR beta sequences from about 180 million T cells were reported. Roughly 300 gigabases of sequencing data and tens of millions of unique TCR sequences were included in an early release covering 550 to 650 HLA-typed donors. Of the 300 to 450 genotyped donors, 65% to 90% fell in the genetic ancestry cluster associated with self-reported Caucasian donors. The study was designed to test whether signatures of past pathogen exposure could be identified by cataloging public T cell receptors. Using immunosequencing, the study profiled T cell repertoires from approximately 700 subjects and related those repertoires to cytomegalovirus serostatus. In addition to the first cohort of roughly 670 subjects, a separate validation cohort of approximately 130 different subjects was used. To predict cytomegalovirus infection status, the study brought together high-throughput TCR immunosequencing, statistical association of individual TCRs with disease status, and machine learning. In a later analysis, previously published TCR beta repertoires from some 640 donors were re-analyzed and high-resolution HLA genotyping was added so that TCR occurrence patterns could be studied. Rather than using new phenotypic data, the later analysis identified candidate immune exposures from TCR beta sequences and from how often those sequences occurred across donors. An earlier analysis of roughly 580 of the donors used high-throughput TCR beta sequencing to judge whether each TCR beta V gene segment behaved as functional or pseudogenic. Donor age, sex, ethnicity and CMV serostatus were collected together with the repertoire data. A later genetic analysis took genome-wide SNP genotypes for about 65% of the 666 donors and used that subset as a discovery cohort. All discovery cohort repertoires had been generated using a single sequencing platform. Both class I and class II loci were covered by HLA typing, at four-digit resolution. The number of typed donors differed by locus: about 629-640 for A, B, C, DRB1 and DQB1; approximately 540 for DQA1; 606 for DPA1; and 450 to 480 for DPB1. Because of strong linkage in the cohort, four to six DR-DQ haplotypes were treated as single units for association and clustering. On average, 235,054 unique TCR beta nucleotide sequences were sequenced per donor among a few hundred genotyped donors of the cohort, with roughly 19% of those sequences being non-productive. What the study reported, not specific to this receptor: A later analysis reported that several top co-occurrence clusters appeared linked to parvovirus B19, influenza, CMV and Epstein-Barr virus. The presence/absence analyses assumed that sequencing depth was roughly uniform across donors, and that assumption may not be true. The study gave a list of about 160 TCR beta chains associated with cytomegalovirus. Some 16 rarely observed V segments, including chromosome 9 orphons, were excluded from the earlier analysis of about 500 of the donors because counts were too low. In a later analysis, TCR association rates were found to vary across HLA loci, with the most associated TCRs seen for DRB1 alleles and the fewest for HLA-C alleles. The only immune exposure information available for the cohort was CMV serostatus. In an earlier analysis of roughly 500 of the donors, most TCR beta V segments appeared in productive rearrangements about 87% or about 30% of the time, broadly matching IMGT annotations. Cytomegalovirus status was reported to be diagnosed by the classifier with high specificity and sensitivity in both the original and validation cohorts. Assigning TCR associations to individual alleles was difficult when HLA alleles, especially DR and DQ, strongly co-occurred. In this cohort, only TCR beta chains were sequenced, and detectable features were limited by the absence of alpha or paired-chain data. Some IMGT-functional V segments, including TRBV6-2 and TRBV6-3, could not be told apart with the 87-base-pair reads, so those segments were excluded. In a later analysis, HLA-associated TCR beta chains showed more clonal expansion and lower generation probabilities than non-associated chains that were equally common. A further reported finding was that TCR beta sequences accurately predicted the HLA-A and HLA-B alleles for most subjects in the first cohort. In a later genetic analysis, a missense DCLRE1C variant was associated with V-gene and J-gene trimming of TCR beta chains, and the association was replicated in an independent cohort. A cluster of highly shared sequence variants was judged likely to represent a technical artifact of the sequencing pipeline. A later genetic analysis reported fewer N-insertions in productive TCRs among donors in an Asian-associated ancestry cluster than the roughly 700-donor mean. Most TCR sequences were observed very rarely across donors, whereas some public TCRs were present in many individuals. A few of the identified cytomegalovirus-associated TCR beta chains were confirmed in vitro to be specific for cytomegalovirus antigens. Linkage disequilibrium might explain the correlated functional status among segregating V segments, but an unknown experimental factor could not be excluded. According to the authors, the approach could potentially be generalized to other disease states and immunological phenotypes. Specific HLA alleles were associated with roughly 16,000 TCR beta sequences at a false discovery rate of 0.05 in a later analysis. According to a later analysis, most CMV-associated TCR beta chains appeared to be HLA-restricted, and the HLA associations seemed to be driven largely by CMV exposure. Because HLA typing was missing for some donors at each locus, association tests included only the typed subset.

The cohort consisted of some 730 healthy bone marrow donors. Cohort members were all nominally healthy when sampled, although unrecorded immune exposures were likely present. The donor tested CMV seronegative, placing the donor among the approximately 360 seronegative members of the cohort. A peripheral blood sample was collected from each donor, and TCR beta sequencing was performed on peripheral blood mononuclear cells. Genomic DNA was extracted from the blood cell samples with the Qiagen DNeasy Blood Extraction Kit. The library was generated by the immunoSEQ multiplex PCR assay. The multiplex PCR relied on a mix of 60 forward primers for TCR Vbeta segments and 13 reverse primers for TCR Jbeta segments. Amplification of the CDR3 region of rearranged TCR beta genes was performed with a multiplex PCR assay on genomic DNA. The Illumina HiSeq System was used to sequence the amplified TCR beta libraries as 87-base-pair reads. As for the original processing: In a later analysis, some 80 million unique TCR beta chains were counted across the 650 to 700 repertoires, and roughly 9.9 million of these chains were shared by at least two donors. A nearest-neighbor algorithm error-corrected the raw reads and collapsed the reads into unique sequences, merging closely related sequences to remove PCR and sequencing errors. Alignment of CDR3 sequences to IMGT reference sequences was used to assign V, D and J gene segments. Each retained sequence needed at least a six-nucleotide match to both a V gene segment and a J gene segment. A rearrangement was called productive if the CDR3 had no stop codons and remained in frame with V and J, and every other rearrangement was called non-productive. Following IMGT convention, CDR3 was defined as the stretch from the second conserved V-encoded cysteine up to the conserved J-encoded phenylalanine. The earlier analysis of about 610 of the donors excluded sequences that lacked an unambiguous match to a single V gene segment. An earlier analysis of approximately 590 of the donors called V segments functional above 56.7% productive rearrangements and segregating when the between-donor standard deviation exceeded 5%. To diagnose cytomegalovirus status from the catalog of TCR beta chain sequences, a statistical classification framework was built. In a later analysis, V and J genes were assigned by comparing TCR nucleotide sequences against IMGT/GENE-DB human TR gene sequences. The TCRdist pipeline was used in a later analysis to assign CDR3 sequences and most-parsimonious VDJ recombination scenarios. A later analysis defined each TCR beta chain by its CDR3 amino acid sequence plus V-gene family, and excluded reads lacking a unique V-gene family. To address suspected cross-contamination and a sequencing artifact, a later analysis removed approximately 600 highly shared, low-generation-probability nucleotide sequences. A later analysis calculated a clonal expansion index for each public chain from normalized within-repertoire ranks of inferred template counts. In a later analysis, generation probabilities were computed using a VDJ recombination model fitted to out-of-frame rearrangements, and the results were checked against IGoR. In a later analysis, hypergeometric tests were used to score TCR-TCR, TCR-HLA and TCR-CMV co-occurrence, with a repertoire-size bias correction applied to TCR pairs. False discovery rates were estimated in a later analysis by permuting HLA or CMV assignments 20 times. In a later analysis, co-occurring TCRs were grouped using DBSCAN, and TCRdist sequence similarity was added for clustering within HLA-allele-positive subsets. For co-occurrence clustering, repertoires with fewer than 30,000 or more than 120,000 public chains were excluded, along with five or six repertoires with anomalous nucleotide sharing. TCRdb holds this immuneACCESS table with in-frame rearrangements only. Some clones are missing; in checked studies, unresolved V genes explain under half, and the rest has no known cause. V, J and clone size are taken as reported in that table, and D and trimming were inferred from the DNA itself. In this sample the table shows roughly 100,000 clones, around 71% of which occur a single time. About 0.8% of the sample is taken by the ten largest.

Comments on this clone: Its antigen target is currently unknown. No qualities accompany the bases; no much larger clone lies one base away.

From cysteine to phenylalanine, the CDR3 is 14 amino acids long. Only the CDR3 region is kept as DNA, spanning 42 bases read in frame from base 1. Per the germline V gene, LGHNA is the CDR1 and YNFKEQ is the CDR2. V is clipped by 0 bases and J by 1 base, and the sequence between their germline boundaries is 6 bases long. The sequence derives from a boy aged 5-17 years in good health and CMV-seronegative. Sequences were obtained from PBMCs. The V gene is TRBV4-2 and the J gene is TRBJ1-2, with an unclear D gene assignment. The CDR3 loop reads CASSQDVYNYGYTF. In nucleotide form, the sequence is TGTGCCAGCAGCCAAGATGTGTATAACTATGGCTACACCTTC.